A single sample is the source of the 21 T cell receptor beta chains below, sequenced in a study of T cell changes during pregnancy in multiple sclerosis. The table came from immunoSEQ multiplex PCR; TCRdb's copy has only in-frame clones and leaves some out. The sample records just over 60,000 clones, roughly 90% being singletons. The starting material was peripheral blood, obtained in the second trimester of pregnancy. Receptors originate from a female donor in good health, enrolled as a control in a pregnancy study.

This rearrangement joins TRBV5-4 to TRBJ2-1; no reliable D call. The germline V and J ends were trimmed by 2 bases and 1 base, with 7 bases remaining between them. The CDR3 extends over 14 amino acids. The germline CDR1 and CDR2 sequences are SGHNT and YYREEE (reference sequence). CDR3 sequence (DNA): TGTGCCAGCAGCTTAAGCCTGTCCTACAATGAGCAGTTCTTC. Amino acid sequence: CASSLSLSYNEQFF.

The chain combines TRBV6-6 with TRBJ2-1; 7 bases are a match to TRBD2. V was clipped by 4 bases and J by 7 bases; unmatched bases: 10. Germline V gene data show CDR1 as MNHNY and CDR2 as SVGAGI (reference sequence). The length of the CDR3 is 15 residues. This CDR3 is CASSSGGGGRNEQFF. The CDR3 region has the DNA TGTGCCAGCAGTTCAGGCGGGGGTGGGCGGAATGAGCAGTTCTTC.

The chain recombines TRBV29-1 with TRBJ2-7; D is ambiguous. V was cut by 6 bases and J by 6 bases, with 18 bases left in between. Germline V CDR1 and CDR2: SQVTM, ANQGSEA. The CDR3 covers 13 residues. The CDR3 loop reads CSVPKPNTREQYF. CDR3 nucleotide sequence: TGCAGCGTCCCCAAACCCAACACCCGCGAGCAGTACTTC.

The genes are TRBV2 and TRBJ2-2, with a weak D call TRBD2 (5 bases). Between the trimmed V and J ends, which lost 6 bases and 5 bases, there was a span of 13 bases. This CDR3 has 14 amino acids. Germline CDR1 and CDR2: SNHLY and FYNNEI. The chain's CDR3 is CASRSSGTTGELFF. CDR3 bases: TGTGCCAGCAGGTCCAGCGGAACGACCGGGGAGCTGTTTTTT.

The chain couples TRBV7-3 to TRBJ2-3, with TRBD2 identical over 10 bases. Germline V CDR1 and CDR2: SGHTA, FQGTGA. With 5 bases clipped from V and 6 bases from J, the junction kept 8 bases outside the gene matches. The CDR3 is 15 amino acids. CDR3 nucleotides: TGTGCCAGCAGCATTACTAGCGGGAATTGGGATACGCAGTATTTT. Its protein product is CASSITSGNWDTQYF.

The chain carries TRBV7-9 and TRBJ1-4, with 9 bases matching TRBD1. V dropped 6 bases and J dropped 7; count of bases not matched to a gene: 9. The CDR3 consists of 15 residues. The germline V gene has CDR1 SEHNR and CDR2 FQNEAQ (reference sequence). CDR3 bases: TGTGCCAGCAGTCTACAGGGGGCGCGTGCTGAAAAACTGTTTTTT. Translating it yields CASSLQGARAEKLFF.

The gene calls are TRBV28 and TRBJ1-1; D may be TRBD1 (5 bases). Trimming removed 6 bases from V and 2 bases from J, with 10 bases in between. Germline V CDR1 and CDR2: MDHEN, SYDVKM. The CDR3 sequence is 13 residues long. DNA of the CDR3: TGTGCCAGCAGGGAGACAGCTAACACTGAAGCTTTCTTT. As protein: CASRETANTEAFF. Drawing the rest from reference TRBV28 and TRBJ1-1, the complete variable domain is DVKVTQSSRYLVKRTGEKVFLECVQDMDHENMFWYRQDPGLGLRLIYFSYDVKMKEKGDIPEGYSVSREKKERFSLILESASTNQTSMYLCASRETANTEAFFGQGTRLTVV.

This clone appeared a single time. CDR3 sequence: CASSFVGRTGELFF. The CDR3 nucleotides are TGTGCCAGCAGCTTCGTGGGCAGAACCGGGGAGCTGTTTTTT. The chain couples TRBV7-6 to TRBJ2-2; D gene ambiguous. Germline V gene sequence: CDR1 SGHVS, CDR2 FNYEAQ. The CDR3 runs to 14 residues. Trimming took 3 bases from V and 5 from J, leaving 10 bases between them.

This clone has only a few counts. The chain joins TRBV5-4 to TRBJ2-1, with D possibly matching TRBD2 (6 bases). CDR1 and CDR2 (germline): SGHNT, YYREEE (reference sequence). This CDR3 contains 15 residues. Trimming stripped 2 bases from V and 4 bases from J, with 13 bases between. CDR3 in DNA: TGTGCCAGCAGCTTCTCACTAGCTCGGTACAATGAGCAGTTCTTC. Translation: CASSFSLARYNEQFF.

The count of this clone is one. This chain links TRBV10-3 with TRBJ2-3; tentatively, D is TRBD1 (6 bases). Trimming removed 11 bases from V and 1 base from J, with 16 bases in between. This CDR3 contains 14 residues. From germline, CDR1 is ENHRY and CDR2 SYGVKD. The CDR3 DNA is TGTGCCTCACAGCAGGGGCCCCGCACAGATACGCAGTATTTT. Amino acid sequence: CASQQGPRTDTQYF.

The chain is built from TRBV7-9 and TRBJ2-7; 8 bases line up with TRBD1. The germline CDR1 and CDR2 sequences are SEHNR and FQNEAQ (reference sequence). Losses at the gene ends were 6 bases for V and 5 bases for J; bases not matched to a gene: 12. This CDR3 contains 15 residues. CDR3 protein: CASRKGQGESNEQYF. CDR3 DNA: TGTGCCAGCAGAAAAGGACAGGGCGAGTCCAACGAGCAGTACTTC.

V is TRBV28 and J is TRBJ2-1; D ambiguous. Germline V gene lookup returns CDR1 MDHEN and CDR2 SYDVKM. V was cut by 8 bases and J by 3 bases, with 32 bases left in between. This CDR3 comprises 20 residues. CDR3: CASAVKRVPVFSARYNEQFF. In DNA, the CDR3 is TGTGCCAGCGCTGTGAAGCGCGTACCCGTTTTCTCGGCCCGCTACAATGAGCAGTTCTTC.

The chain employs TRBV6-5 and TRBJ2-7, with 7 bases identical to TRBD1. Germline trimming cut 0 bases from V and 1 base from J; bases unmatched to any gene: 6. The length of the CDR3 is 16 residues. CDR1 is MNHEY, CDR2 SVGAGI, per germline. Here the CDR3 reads CASSYSTGSGSYEQYF. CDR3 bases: TGTGCCAGCAGTTACTCGACAGGGTCCGGGTCCTACGAGCAGTACTTC.

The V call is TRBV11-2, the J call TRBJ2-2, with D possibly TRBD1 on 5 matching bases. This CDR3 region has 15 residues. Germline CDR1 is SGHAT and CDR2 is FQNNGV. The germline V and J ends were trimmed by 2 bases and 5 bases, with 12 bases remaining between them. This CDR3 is CASSLLGRVTGELFF. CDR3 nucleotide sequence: TGTGCCAGCAGCTTATTAGGCAGGGTAACCGGGGAGCTGTTTTTT.

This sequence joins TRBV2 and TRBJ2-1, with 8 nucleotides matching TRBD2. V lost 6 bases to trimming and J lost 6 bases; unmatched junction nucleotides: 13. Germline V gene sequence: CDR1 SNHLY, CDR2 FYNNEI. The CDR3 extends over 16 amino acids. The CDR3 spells CASRTRGLERGNEQFF. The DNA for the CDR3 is TGTGCCAGCAGGACTCGGGGACTAGAACGGGGCAATGAGCAGTTCTTC. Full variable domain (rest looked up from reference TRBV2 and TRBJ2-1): EPEVTQTPSHQVTQMGQEVILRCVPISNHLYFYWYRQILGQKVEFLVSFYNNEISEKSEIFDDQFSVERPDGSNFTLKIRSTKLEDSAMYFCASRTRGLERGNEQFFGPGTRLTVL.

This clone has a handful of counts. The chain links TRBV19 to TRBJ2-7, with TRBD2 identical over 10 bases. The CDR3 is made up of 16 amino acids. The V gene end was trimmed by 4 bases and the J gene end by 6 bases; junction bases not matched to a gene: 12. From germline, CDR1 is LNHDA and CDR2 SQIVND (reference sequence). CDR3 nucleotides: TGTGCCAGTAGTACCTTTAGCGGGGGGCCCGGGGTCGAGCAGTACTTC. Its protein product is CASSTFSGGPGVEQYF.

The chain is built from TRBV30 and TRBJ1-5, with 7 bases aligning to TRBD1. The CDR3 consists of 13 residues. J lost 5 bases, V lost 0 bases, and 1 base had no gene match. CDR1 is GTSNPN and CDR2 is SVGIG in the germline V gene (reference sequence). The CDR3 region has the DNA TGTGCCTGGAGTGTGCAGGGGGATCAGCCCCAGCATTTT. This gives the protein CAWSVQGDQPQHF.

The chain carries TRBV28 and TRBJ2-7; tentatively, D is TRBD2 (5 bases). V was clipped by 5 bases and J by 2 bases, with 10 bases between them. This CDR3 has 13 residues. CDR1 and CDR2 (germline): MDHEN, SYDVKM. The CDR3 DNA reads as TGTGCCAGCAGTCGGGGATCTCCCTACGAGCAGTACTTC. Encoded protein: CASSRGSPYEQYF.

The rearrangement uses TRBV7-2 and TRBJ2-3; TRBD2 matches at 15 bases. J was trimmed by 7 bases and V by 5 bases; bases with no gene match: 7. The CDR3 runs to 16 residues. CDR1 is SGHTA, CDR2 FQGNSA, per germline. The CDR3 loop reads CASSPRTSGGAHTQYF. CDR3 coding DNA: TGTGCCAGCAGCCCCCGGACTAGCGGGGGGGCCCATACGCAGTATTTT.

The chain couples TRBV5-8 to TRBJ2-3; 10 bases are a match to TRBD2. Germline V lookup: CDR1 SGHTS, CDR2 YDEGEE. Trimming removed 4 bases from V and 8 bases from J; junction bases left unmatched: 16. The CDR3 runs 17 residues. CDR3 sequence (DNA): TGTGCCAGCAGCCCCGCCTGGGCTAGCGGGGGAGGACTTACGCAGTATTTT. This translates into CASSPAWASGGGLTQYF.

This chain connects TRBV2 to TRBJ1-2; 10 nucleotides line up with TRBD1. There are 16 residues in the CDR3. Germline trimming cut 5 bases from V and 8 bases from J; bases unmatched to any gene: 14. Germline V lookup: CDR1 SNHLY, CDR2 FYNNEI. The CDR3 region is CASSLNRQGAQGGYTF. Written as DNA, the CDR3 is TGTGCCAGCAGTTTGAACCGACAGGGGGCGCAGGGAGGCTACACCTTC.